One and the same sample provided the 6 T cell receptor beta chains below, sequenced in a study of shared clonotypes between healthy human individuals. Clones were sequenced by immunoSEQ multiplex PCR, and TCRdb holds only the in-frame ones, with some missing. The repertoire holds some 660,000 clones, with more than 70% as singletons. The specimen sequenced was memory CD4+ T cells sorted from blood. Noted subset: CD45RA-negative fraction. The source is a woman in her thirties in good health.

V usage is TRBV19 and J usage is TRBJ2-1; TRBD2 aligns across 9 bases. CDR1 LNHDA and CDR2 SQIVND come from the germline V gene (reference sequence). V gave up 3 bases and J gave up 4 bases; unmatched junction bases: 16. The CDR3 has 19 residues. In DNA, the CDR3 is TGTGCCAGTAGTATGCTGTTTGGCGGGAGGGTCCTCTTGTACAATGAGCAGTTCTTC. Its translation: CASSMLFGGRVLLYNEQFF. The full variable domain, rest sourced from reference TRBV19 and TRBJ2-1, is DGGITQSPKYLFRKEGQNVTLSCEQNLNHDAMYWYRQDPGQGLRLIYYSQIVNDFQKGDIAEGYSVSREKKESFPLTVTSAQKNPTAFYLCASSMLFGGRVLLYNEQFFGPGTRLTVL.

The rearrangement joins TRBV2 to TRBJ2-5, with D tentatively TRBD2 (6 bases). The CDR3 loop spans 14 amino acids. Per the germline V gene, CDR1 is SNHLY and CDR2 is FYNNEI. The V end lost 6 bases, the J end lost 4 bases, and 15 bases lay between the germline ends. CDR3: CASSGLNLAETQYF. For the CDR3, the DNA is TGTGCCAGCAGCGGACTAAACCTTGCAGAGACCCAGTACTTC. Full variable domain (rest looked up from reference TRBV2 and TRBJ2-5): EPEVTQTPSHQVTQMGQEVILRCVPISNHLYFYWYRQILGQKVEFLVSFYNNEISEKSEIFDDQFSVERPDGSNFTLKIRSTKLEDSAMYFCASSGLNLAETQYFGPGTRLLVL.

This rearrangement joins TRBV18 to TRBJ2-7; 7 nucleotides match TRBD2. Trimming cost V 6 bases and J 0 bases; bases outside gene matches: 11. CDR3 length: 16 amino acids. The germline CDR1 and CDR2 sequences are KGHSH and LQKENI. CDR3 protein: CASSHLSGEGSYEQYF. DNA for the CDR3: TGTGCCAGCTCCCATCTCTCCGGGGAGGGCTCCTACGAGCAGTACTTC.

This clone showed up just a few times. The CDR3 DNA reads TGCGCCAGCAGCTTGGAGAGGGGATTCATTGAAGCTTTCTTT. Protein sequence: CASSLERGFIEAFF. The chain is built from TRBV5-1 and TRBJ1-1; a possible D gene is TRBD1 (5 bases). V was pared by 0 bases and J by 7 bases, with 13 bases between. Germline CDR1 reads SGHRS; CDR2 reads YFSETQ. The CDR3 extends over 14 amino acids.

The chain uses TRBV6-4 and TRBJ2-1; TRBD2 matches 10 bases. The CDR3 loop spans 15 amino acids. Germline assignment: CDR1 MRHNA and CDR2 SNTAGT. Trimming at V came to 3 bases and at J to 10 bases, leaving 9 bases not matched to a gene. Here the CDR3 DNA reads TGTGCCAGCAGTGATGAAGCGGGAGGGCCTTGGGAGCAGTTCTTC. This gives the protein CASSDEAGGPWEQFF.

The chain uses TRBV28 and TRBJ2-7, with TRBD2 matching 14 bases. Trimming took 0 bases from V and 8 from J; bases not matched to a gene: 3. Germline V gives CDR1 MDHEN, CDR2 SYDVKM. The CDR3 is 15 amino acids. CDR3 coding DNA: TGTGCCAGCAGTTTATGGGGACTAGCGGGAGTTCAGCAGTACTTC. As protein: CASSLWGLAGVQQYF.